Included here is one T cell receptor beta chain sequence, with context. Antigen unknown. Profiling relied on immunoSEQ multiplex PCR, and the TCRdb table lists in-frame clones only, not all of them. The data show millions of clones, more than 90% seen once. Germline V gene lookup returns CDR1 MDHEN and CDR2 SYDVKM. The CDR3 sequence is 16 residues long. V shed 9 bases, J shed 2 bases, and the junction held 10 bases outside the gene matches. The data are from a study of shared clonotypes between healthy human individuals. Study summary: Donor ages ranged 18 to 49 years: a couple of women, three men. A donor's plate count was three for CD4 naive and three for CD4 memory; CD8 naive had two and CD8 memory one. Whole-study results and caveats: Against clonotypes common to all four donors, non-shared ones had lower generation probabilities.

Input material: naive CD4+ T cells sorted from blood. The sample's subset: CD45RA+ positively selected. The V and J genes are TRBV28 and TRBJ1-2; TRBD1 matches 12 bases. The clonotype was recovered from a man aged 18 to 29 in good health. The CDR3 sequence: CASKFRDRGPNYGYTF. The CDR3 DNA reads as TGTGCCAGTAAATTCCGGGACAGGGGGCCCAACTATGGCTACACCTTC.